The clone carrying this T cell receptor (beta chain) was counted a few times. Its cognate antigen is unknown. J lost 2 bases, V lost 0 bases, and 3 bases had no gene match. CDR1 and CDR2 from the germline V gene are MNHEY and SVGAGI. The CDR3 loop spans 15 amino acids. Prepared TCR beta cDNA libraries contained unique molecular identifiers. Around 500,000 cDNA molecules were obtained per 1 to 10 million input T cells. TCRdb re-analysed the PCR reads in MiXCR, keeping a single row per CDR3 protein. The sample lists about half a million distinct CDR3 sequences; under 55% were seen once. The sample originates from a study of post-analysis software for immune sequencing data. Study details: Progressive-relapsing, secondary progressive and relapsing-remitting multiple sclerosis were among the disease courses included.

Findings and limits, study-wide: In patients, TRBV5-6, TRBV5-1 and TRBV20-1 belonged to roughly five TRBV segments found more frequently than in controls. Strong co-clustering by F measure linked samples that shared a preparation batch. Normalized Chao1 diversity was significantly reduced in patients versus controls.

This sequence originates from a girl between 5 and 17 years old with multiple sclerosis. The chain joins TRBV6-5 to TRBJ2-5; TRBD2 matches 7 bases. The sample comprised blood. The CDR3: CASSYSPGGQETQYF. Here the CDR3 DNA reads TGTGCCAGCAGTTACTCTCCCGGGGGGCAAGAGACCCAGTACTTC.